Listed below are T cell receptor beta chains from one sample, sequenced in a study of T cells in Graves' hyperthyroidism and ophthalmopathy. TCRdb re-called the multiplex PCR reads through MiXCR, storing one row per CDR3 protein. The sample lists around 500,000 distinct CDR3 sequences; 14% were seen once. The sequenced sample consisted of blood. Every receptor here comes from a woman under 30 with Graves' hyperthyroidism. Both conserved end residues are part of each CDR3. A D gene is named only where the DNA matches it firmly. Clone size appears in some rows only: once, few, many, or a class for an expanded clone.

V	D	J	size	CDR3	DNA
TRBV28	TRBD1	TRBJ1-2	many	CASEWTGGRYTF	TGTGCCAGCGAGTGGACAGGGGGCCGCTACACCTTC
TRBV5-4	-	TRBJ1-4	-	CASSGPGEKLFF	TGTGCCAGCTCGGGTCCTGGGGAAAAACTGTTTTTT
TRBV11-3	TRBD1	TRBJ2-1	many	CASSSDRVVGDEQFF	TGTGCCAGCAGCTCCGACAGGGTTGTGGGCGATGAGCAGTTCTTC
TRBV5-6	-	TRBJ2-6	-	CASSPDLSGANVLTF	TGTGCCAGCAGCCCGGACCTATCTGGGGCCAACGTCCTGACTTTC
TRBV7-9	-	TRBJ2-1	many	CASRTGLREDNEQFF	TGTGCCAGCAGGACGGGGCTCAGGGAGGACAATGAGCAGTTCTTC
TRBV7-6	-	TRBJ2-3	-	CASRYSTGLDTQYF	TGTGCCAGCAGGTACTCCACGGGGCTGGATACGCAGTATTTT
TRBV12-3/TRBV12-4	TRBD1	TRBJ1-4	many	CASSWGQVNEKLFF	TGTGCCAGCAGTTGGGGACAGGTTAATGAAAAACTGTTTTTT
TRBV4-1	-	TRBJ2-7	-	CASSQEQQWAYEQYF	TGCGCCAGCAGCCAAGAACAACAGTGGGCCTACGAGCAGTACTTC
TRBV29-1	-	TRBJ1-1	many	CSSGEGGTEAFF	TGCAGCTCCGGGGAGGGGGGCACTGAAGCTTTCTTT
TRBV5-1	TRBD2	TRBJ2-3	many	CASSSAGEGDTQYF	TGCGCCAGCAGCTCCGCGGGAGAGGGGGATACGCAGTATTTT
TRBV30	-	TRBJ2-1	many	CAWSPPETPYNEQFF	TGTGCCTGGAGTCCGCCTGAAACACCCTACAATGAGCAGTTCTTC
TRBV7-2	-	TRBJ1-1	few	CASTPGAVNTEAFF	TGTGCCAGCACCCCAGGGGCCGTGAACACTGAAGCTTTCTTT
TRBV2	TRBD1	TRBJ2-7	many	CASTSGTEIGEQYF	TGTGCCAGCACCTCCGGGACAGAAATTGGGGAGCAGTACTTC
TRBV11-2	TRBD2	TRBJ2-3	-	CASSLRLAGTSTDTQYF	TGTGCCAGCAGCTTACGACTAGCGGGAACTAGCACAGATACGCAGTATTTT
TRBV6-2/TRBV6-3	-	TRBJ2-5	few	CASSEFREAPETQYF	TGTGCCAGCAGTGAATTTCGGGAAGCCCCAGAGACCCAGTACTTC
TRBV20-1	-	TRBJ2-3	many	CSARDRRGLSTDTQYF	TGCAGTGCTAGAGATAGGAGGGGGCTGAGCACAGATACGCAGTATTTT
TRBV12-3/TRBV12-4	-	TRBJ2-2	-	CASSFWRANTGELFF	TGTGCCAGCAGTTTCTGGCGGGCGAACACCGGGGAGCTGTTTTTT
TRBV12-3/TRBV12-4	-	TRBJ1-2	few	CASRTPGLTYTF	TGTGCCAGCAGGACTCCAGGGTTGACCTACACCTTC
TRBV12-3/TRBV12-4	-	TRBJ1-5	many	CASSYQPGNQPQHF	TGTGCCAGCAGTTATCAGCCGGGCAATCAGCCCCAGCATTTT
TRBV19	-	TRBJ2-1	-	CASTGVRNEQFF	TGTGCCAGTACCGGGGTTCGGAATGAGCAGTTCTTC
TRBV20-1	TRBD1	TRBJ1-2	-	CSARDKGSGGPSNYGCTF	TGCAGTGCTAGAGATAAAGGGTCAGGGGGTCCTTCTAACTATGGCTGCACCTTC
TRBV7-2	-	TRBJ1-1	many	CASSFFVSNTEAFF	TGTGCCAGCAGCTTCTTCGTCTCGAACACTGAAGCTTTCTTT
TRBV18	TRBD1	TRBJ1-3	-	CASSRDSGDSGNTIYF	TGTGCCAGCTCACGGGACAGCGGAGACTCTGGAAACACCATATATTTT
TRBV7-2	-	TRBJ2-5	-	CASSLMYSQETQYF	TGTGCCAGCAGCTTAATGTACAGTCAAGAGACCCAGTACTTC
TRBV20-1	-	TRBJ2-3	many	CSARAEDTQYF	TGCAGTGCTAGAGCAGAAGATACGCAGTATTTT
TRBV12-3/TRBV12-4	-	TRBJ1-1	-	CASSGVRGGGTEAFF	TGTGCCAGCAGTGGGGTCAGGGGCGGGGGCACTGAAGCTTTCTTT
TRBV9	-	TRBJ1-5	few	CASSVSPFVQPQHF	TGTGCCAGCAGCGTTTCCCCTTTCGTCCAGCCCCAGCATTTT
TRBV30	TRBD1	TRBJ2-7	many	CAWDRDQEDEQYF	TGTGCCTGGGACAGGGATCAGGAGGACGAGCAGTACTTC
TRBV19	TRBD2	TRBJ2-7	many	CASSIDGSGAYEQYF	TGTGCCAGTAGTATAGATGGTAGCGGGGCCTACGAGCAGTACTTC
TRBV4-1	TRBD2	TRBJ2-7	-	CASSLGLGRDEQYF	TGCGCCAGCAGCCTTGGACTAGGTAGGGACGAGCAGTACTTC
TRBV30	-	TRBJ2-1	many	CAWGGGNEQFF	TGTGCCTGGGGGGGAGGAAATGAGCAGTTCTTC
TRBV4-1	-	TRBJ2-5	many	CASGAPGRRQETQYF	TGCGCCAGCGGGGCGCCGGGACGGCGTCAAGAGACCCAGTACTTC
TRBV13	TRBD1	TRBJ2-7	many	CASSHRDRAYEQYF	TGTGCCAGCAGCCACCGGGACAGGGCCTACGAGCAGTACTTC
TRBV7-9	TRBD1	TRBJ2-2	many	CASSLGTGRTGELFF	TGTGCCAGCAGCTTAGGGACAGGGCGGACCGGGGAGCTGTTTTTT
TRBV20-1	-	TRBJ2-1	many	CSARRRNNEQFF	TGCAGTGCTAGGAGGCGGAACAATGAGCAGTTCTTC
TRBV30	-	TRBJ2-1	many	CAWSVSGNEQFF	TGTGCCTGGAGTGTATCAGGCAATGAGCAGTTCTTC
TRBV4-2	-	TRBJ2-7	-	CASSQGPSQRTNYEQYF	TGTGCCAGCAGCCAAGGCCCCTCCCAGCGGACCAACTACGAGCAGTACTTC
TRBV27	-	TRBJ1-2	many	CASSFRQTNYGYTF	TGTGCCAGCAGCTTCCGACAAACTAACTATGGCTACACCTTC
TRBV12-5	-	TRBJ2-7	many	CASGGIRLGGLYSYEQYF	TGTGCTAGTGGTGGCATCCGACTAGGGGGCCTATACTCCTACGAGCAGTACTTC
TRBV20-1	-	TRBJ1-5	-	CSAPGGFNQPQHF	TGCAGTGCTCCCGGGGGATTCAATCAGCCCCAGCATTTT
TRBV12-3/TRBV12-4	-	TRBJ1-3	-	CASSFIGNTIYF	TGTGCCAGCAGTTTTATAGGAAACACCATATATTTT
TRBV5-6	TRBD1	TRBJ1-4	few	CASSFVTGNEKLFF	TGTGCCAGCAGCTTTGTGACAGGGAACGAAAAACTGTTTTTT
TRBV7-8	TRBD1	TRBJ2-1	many	CASAFSGGNEQFF	TGTGCCAGCGCCTTCTCAGGGGGCAATGAGCAGTTCTTC
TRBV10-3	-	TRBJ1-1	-	CAISGGLDTEAFF	TGTGCCATCAGTGGGGGGTTAGACACTGAAGCTTTCTTT
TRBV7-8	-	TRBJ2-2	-	CASSFLFRDSSPNTGELFF	TGTGCCAGCAGCTTCCTCTTCCGGGACTCGAGTCCGAACACCGGGGAGCTGTTTTTT
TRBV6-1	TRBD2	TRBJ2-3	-	CASSLAGGWDTDTQYF	TGTGCCAGCAGTTTAGCGGGAGGTTGGGACACAGATACGCAGTATTTT
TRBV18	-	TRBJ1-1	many	CASSTTDMNTEAFF	TGTGCCAGCTCAACGACAGACATGAACACTGAAGCTTTCTTT
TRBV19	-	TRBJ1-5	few	CASSLQYNSNQPQHF	TGTGCCAGTAGTCTGCAGTACAATAGCAATCAGCCCCAGCATTTT
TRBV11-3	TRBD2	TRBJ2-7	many	CASSIPGTSAYEQYF	TGTGCCAGCAGCATACCCGGGACTAGCGCCTACGAGCAGTACTTC
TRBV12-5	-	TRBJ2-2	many	CASGLNRDTGELFF	TGTGCTAGTGGTTTGAATAGAGACACCGGGGAGCTGTTTTTT
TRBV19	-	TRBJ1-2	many	CASRNPGHLLRGYTF	TGTGCCAGTCGCAATCCGGGACATCTACTTCGGGGCTACACCTTC
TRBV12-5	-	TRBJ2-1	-	CASGLDPRKGAVF	TGTGCTAGTGGTTTGGACCCACGGAAAGGCGCCGTCTTC
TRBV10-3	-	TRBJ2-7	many	CAISDTHEQYF	TGTGCCATCAGTGATACCCACGAGCAGTACTTC
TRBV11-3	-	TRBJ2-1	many	CASSPRESSYNEQFF	TGTGCCAGCAGCCCTAGAGAGAGCTCCTACAATGAGCAGTTCTTC
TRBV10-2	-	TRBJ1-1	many	CASSEQATEAFF	TGCGCCAGCAGTGAACAGGCCACTGAAGCTTTCTTT
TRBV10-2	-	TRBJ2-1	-	CASRLDRNNEQFF	TGCGCCAGCAGATTGGACCGAAACAATGAGCAGTTCTTC
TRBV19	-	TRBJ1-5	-	CASSMRVTNSNQPQHF	TGTGCCAGTAGTATGAGGGTAACAAATAGCAATCAGCCCCAGCATTTT
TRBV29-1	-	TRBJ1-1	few	CSVRGAGTEAFF	TGCAGCGTTCGGGGGGCGGGGACCGAAGCTTTCTTT